The 13 T cell receptor beta chains below come from one sample, sequenced in a study of regulatory T cells in long-lasting Graves disease. Arm-PCR of CDR3 regions and iRepertoire HTBI primers were the basis on which TCR beta libraries were built. TCRdb passed the multiplex PCR reads through MiXCR, listing each CDR3 protein once. Of some 400,000 distinct CDR3 sequences listed, more than 13% are singletons. Time point specified: newly diagnosed GD, antithyroid drugs for less than 3 months. Generation of the TCR library employed RNA extracted from PBMCs. These records were also assigned to another study, of T cells in Graves' hyperthyroidism and ophthalmopathy.

The input for sequencing was peripheral blood mononuclear cells (PBMCs), taken at new diagnosis, from a patient treated with antithyroid drugs. The receptors originated from a woman younger than 45 with Graves disease.

The sample holds many counts of this clonotype. The gene calls are TRBV2 and TRBJ2-7; D assignment may be TRBD1 or TRBD2 (6 bases each). This CDR3 has 13 residues. Germline V lookup: CDR1 SNHLY, CDR2 FYNNEI. The V end was cut by 11 bases, the J end by 4 bases, with 18 bases between. This CDR3 reads CAFQGEGGYEQYF. The CDR3 DNA reads TGTGCCTTTCAGGGTGAAGGGGGGTACGAGCAGTACTTC.

This clonotype has only a few counts. The chain combines TRBV12-3 or TRBV12-4 with TRBJ1-1; TRBD1 agrees at 7 bases. The CDR3 is 16 amino acids. With 5 bases clipped from V and 0 bases from J, the junction kept 9 bases outside the gene matches. CDR3 bases: TGTGCCAGCAGTCCGCAGACAGGGCATATGAACACTGAAGCTTTCTTT. This gives the protein CASSPQTGHMNTEAFF.

In its sample, this clonotype was seen a few times. The V gene is TRBV5-1, the J gene TRBJ1-5; D unclear. Trimming cost V 7 bases and J 3 bases, with 14 bases left between them. Germline CDR1 is SGHRS and CDR2 is YFSETQ. CDR3 length: 14 residues. CDR3 DNA sequence: TGCGCCAGCGCCCCCACGGGCAACAATCAGCCCCAGCATTTT. It codes for CASAPTGNNQPQHF.

This clonotype was seen a few times. V gene TRBV3-1 combines with J gene TRBJ1-6, with 7 bases lining up with TRBD1. The CDR3 length is 14 residues. Germline lookup yields CDR1 LGHDT and CDR2 YNNKEL (reference sequence). Germline trimming cut 0 bases from V and 7 bases from J; bases unmatched to any gene: 0. The CDR3, as DNA: TGTGCCAGCAGCCAAGAGACAGGGAATTCACCCCTCCACTTT. Amino acids: CASSQETGNSPLHF.

This clonotype has a count of ten or more. The V gene is TRBV20-1, the J gene TRBJ2-3; TRBD2 agrees at 9 bases. The germline V gene encodes CDR1 DFQATT and CDR2 SNEGSKA (reference sequence). There are 16 residues in the CDR3. V lost 0 bases to trimming and J lost 2 bases; unmatched junction nucleotides: 6. The CDR3 region is CSARDLTSGNTDTQYF. For the CDR3, the DNA is TGCAGTGCTAGAGATTTGACTAGCGGAAACACAGATACGCAGTATTTT.

The sample holds many counts of this clonotype. The chain recombines TRBV11-2 with TRBJ2-5; D ambiguous. CDR1 is SGHAT, CDR2 FQNNGV, per germline. Deletions cut 5 bases from V and 0 bases from J, with 13 bases between. The CDR3 has 15 residues. CDR3 sequence (DNA): TGTGCCAGCAGCCACATGGCCGGAAACCAAGAGACCCAGTACTTC. This gives the protein CASSHMAGNQETQYF.

This clonotype was counted ten times or more. The V gene is TRBV7-9, the J gene TRBJ2-7, with 7 bases that match TRBD2. Per the germline V gene, CDR1 is SEHNR and CDR2 is FQNEAQ (reference sequence). V shed 0 bases and J 4 bases; nucleotides not matched to a gene: 18. The CDR3 runs 19 residues. The CDR3 coding sequence is TGTGCCAGCAGCTTAGCTGAGATGTGGGCTAGCGGACTTAATTACGAGCAGTACTTC. It is translated as CASSLAEMWASGLNYEQYF.

This clonotype was seen many times. This chain connects TRBV13 to TRBJ2-1; 13 nucleotides agree with TRBD2. Germline V gives CDR1 PRHDT, CDR2 FYEKMQ (reference sequence). The V and J ends lost 0 bases and 6 bases, in that order; junction bases with no gene match: 5. The CDR3 is made up of 17 amino acids. CDR3 nucleotides: TGTGCCAGCAGCTTAGGAGGGACTAGCGGGACTTCCAATGAGCAGTTCTTC. Its protein product is CASSLGGTSGTSNEQFF.

This chain links TRBV2 with TRBJ2-2; no clear D gene. CDR1 is SNHLY and CDR2 is FYNNEI in the germline V gene. The CDR3 runs to 12 residues. Between the trimmed V and J ends, which lost 8 bases and 6 bases, there was a span of 10 bases. The CDR3 sequence: CASFFRAGELFF. The CDR3 coding sequence is TGTGCCAGCTTTTTTAGGGCCGGGGAGCTGTTTTTT.

The J gene is TRBJ1-2, the V gene TRBV19, with 7 bases identical to TRBD1. The V and J ends lost 8 bases and 8 bases, in that order; junction bases with no gene match: 8. The CDR3 length is 12 residues. Germline CDR1 and CDR2: LNHDA and SQIVND (reference sequence). The CDR3 is CASQDRAGGYTF. The CDR3 DNA reads as TGTGCCAGTCAAGACAGGGCTGGCGGCTACACCTTC.

This clonotype was counted at least ten times. This rearrangement joins TRBV6-1 to TRBJ2-7; TRBD1 matches at 9 bases. With 4 bases clipped from V and 2 bases from J, the junction kept 3 bases outside the gene matches. The CDR3 has 14 amino acids. The germline gives CDR1 MNHNS, CDR2 SASEGT. The CDR3 reads CASSGGTGPYEQYF. The CDR3 DNA reads as TGTGCCAGCAGTGGGGGGACAGGGCCCTACGAGCAGTACTTC.

This clonotype was recorded at least ten times. The chain joins TRBV5-1 to TRBJ2-1; 14 bases match TRBD2. The CDR3 sequence is 17 residues long. J was trimmed by 8 bases and V by 0 bases; bases with no gene match: 7. Per germline, CDR1 SGHRS and CDR2 YFSETQ. The DNA for the CDR3 is TGCGCCAGCAGCTTGGTCCCCCGACTAGCGGGAGGGCATGAGCAGTTCTTC. This sequence encodes CASSLVPRLAGGHEQFF.

This clonotype was observed a few times. V gene TRBV10-3 combines with J gene TRBJ2-1; 8 bases agree with TRBD2. The CDR3 totals 13 residues. Germline CDR1 is ENHRY and CDR2 is SYGVKD. Trimming took 4 bases from V and 13 from J; bases not matched to a gene: 9. The CDR3 DNA reads TGTGCCATCAGTGGTCTGAGCGGGAGTTCCCAGTTCTTC. Translating gives CAISGLSGSSQFF.